Following are 28 T cell receptor beta chains from one sample sequenced in a study of shared clonotypes between healthy human individuals. Sequencing used immunoSEQ multiplex PCR; TCRdb keeps in-frame clones, though not all of them. This table has about 680,000 clones, approximately 79% appearing once. Sequencing was carried out using memory CD4+ T cells sorted from blood. Regarding subset: CD45RA-negative fraction. The receptors derive from a young woman in good health.

The chain has TRBV27 and TRBJ2-3; 8 nucleotides match TRBD2. Per the germline V gene, CDR1 is MNHEY and CDR2 is SMNVEV (reference sequence). The CDR3 contains 17 residues. The V and J ends lost 5 bases and 0 bases, in that order; junction bases with no gene match: 10. CDR3 region: CASSGTSGKPSTDTQYF. In DNA, the CDR3 is TGTGCCAGCAGTGGAACTAGCGGAAAACCTAGCACAGATACGCAGTATTTT.

This clone was detected only a few times. The chain recombines TRBV27 with TRBJ2-1; D is perhaps TRBD2 (6 bases). CDR3 size: 14 residues. CDR1 MNHEY and CDR2 SMNVEV come from the germline V gene (reference sequence). The germline V and J ends were trimmed by 3 bases and 3 bases, with 9 bases remaining between them. As DNA, the CDR3 is TGTGCCAGCAGTTTCCTGGGACTCTACAATGAGCAGTTCTTC. Translated, it gives CASSFLGLYNEQFF.

This clone has just one count. The chain employs TRBV30 and TRBJ2-7; 8 bases fit TRBD1. This CDR3 has 14 amino acids. The V segment lost 4 bases and the J segment 4 bases; nucleotides outside the gene matches: 9. Germline CDR1 GTSNPN, CDR2 SVGIG (reference sequence). The CDR3: CAWKKGTGYYEQYF. DNA of the CDR3: TGTGCCTGGAAAAAGGGGACAGGATATTACGAGCAGTACTTC.

The V gene is TRBV13, the J gene TRBJ2-1; D is undetermined. Deletions cut 8 bases from V and 4 bases from J, with 9 bases between. This CDR3 region has 12 residues. Germline CDR1 reads PRHDT; CDR2 reads FYEKMQ (reference sequence). CDR3 DNA sequence: TGTGCCAGCTCCGTGAGATACAATGAGCAGTTCTTC. It is translated as CASSVRYNEQFF.

CDR3 coding DNA: TGCGCCAGCAGCTTTAGCGACACTGAAGCTTTCTTT. Residues: CASSFSDTEAFF. This rearrangement joins TRBV5-1 to TRBJ1-1; D ambiguous. The CDR3 has 12 amino acids. Trimming removed 2 bases from V and 3 bases from J, with 5 bases in between. Germline CDR1 is SGHRS and CDR2 is YFSETQ.

For the CDR3, the DNA is TGTGCCAGCAGTGGGGACAGGGGCGGCAATCAGCCCCAGCATTTT. Its protein is CASSGDRGGNQPQHF. The rearrangement uses TRBV2 and TRBJ1-5, with 10 bases aligning to TRBD1. V dropped 4 bases and J dropped 2; count of bases not matched to a gene: 2. CDR1 is SNHLY, CDR2 FYNNEI, per germline. The CDR3 runs to 15 residues.

The V call is TRBV7-2, the J call TRBJ1-2; TRBD1 aligns across 7 bases. J gave up 7 bases and V 5 bases, and 10 bases lay outside the gene matches. There are 14 residues in the CDR3. Germline V gives CDR1 SGHTA, CDR2 FQGNSA. CDR3 loop: CASSTRDRARGYTF. The CDR3 bases are TGTGCCAGCAGCACGCGAGACAGGGCTCGTGGCTACACCTTC.

This rearrangement joins TRBV28 to TRBJ2-5; weak D call: TRBD2 (7 bases). This CDR3 spans 15 amino acids. V lost 4 bases and J lost 2, with 14 bases in between. Germline V gene data show CDR1 as MDHEN and CDR2 as SYDVKM. The CDR3 here is CASSWGGRLQETQYF. The CDR3 coding sequence is TGTGCCAGCAGTTGGGGGGGCCGGCTACAAGAGACCCAGTACTTC.

Details on this clone: At one end, the junction sequence differs from germline, possibly due to a read error. V is TRBV5-1 and J is TRBJ2-2; TRBD1 or TRBD2 may be the D gene (5 bases each). This CDR3 is built from 13 residues. CDR1 is SGHRS and CDR2 is YFSETQ in the germline V gene. This CDR3 is CASSSGQTGEPFF. DNA for the CDR3: TGCGCCAGCAGCTCCGGACAAACCGGGGAGCCGTTTTTT.

V usage is TRBV10-3 and J usage is TRBJ2-7; a weak D match, TRBD2 (6 bases). V was pared by 8 bases and J by 6 bases, with 11 bases between. The CDR3 length is 11 residues. Germline CDR1 and CDR2: ENHRY and SYGVKD. The CDR3 DNA follows: TGTGCCATCCGGCGGGATGTCGAGCAGTACTTC. Protein: CAIRRDVEQYF.

This clone turned up a few times. The chain links TRBV5-1 to TRBJ2-1; 7 bases fit TRBD2. The V gene's germline CDR1 is SGHRS and CDR2 YFSETQ. V shed 1 base, J shed 0 bases, and the junction held 1 base outside the gene matches. This CDR3 has 15 amino acids. CDR3 in DNA: TGCGCCAGCAGCTTGAGCGGGGACTCCTACAATGAGCAGTTCTTC. This encodes CASSLSGDSYNEQFF.

The CDR3 is CASSPYQPGSEAFF. CDR3 in DNA: TGTGCCAGCTCACCATACCAGCCCGGCTCTGAAGCTTTCTTT. V gene TRBV18 combines with J gene TRBJ1-1, with D uncertain. Trimming removed 2 bases from V and 6 bases from J, with 13 bases in between. The V gene's germline CDR1 is KGHSH and CDR2 LQKENI. The CDR3 has 14 amino acids.

The chain has TRBV6-1 and TRBJ2-2; no firm D call. The CDR3 contains 14 residues. Trimming pared 1 base from V and 10 bases from J, leaving 13 bases between. The germline gives CDR1 MNHNS, CDR2 SASEGT. CDR3 in DNA: TGTGCCAGCAGTGAAGGGTCCCGAGTCGAGGAGCTGTTTTTT. Its protein is CASSEGSRVEELFF.

This clone was detected only once. Here the CDR3 reads CASSEPGTPPYEQYF. The CDR3 coding sequence is TGCGCCAGCAGTGAGCCGGGGACACCTCCCTACGAGCAGTACTTC. The chain employs TRBV10-2 and TRBJ2-7, with D perhaps matching TRBD1 (6 bases). Germline V CDR1 and CDR2: WSHSY, SAAADI. Trimming removed 2 bases at V and 2 bases at J, with 13 bases between. This CDR3 has 15 amino acids.

The rearrangement links TRBV5-4 to TRBJ1-6; a weak D match, TRBD1 (6 bases). Germline assignment: CDR1 SGHNT and CDR2 YYREEE (reference sequence). The V end was cut by 4 bases, the J end by 4 bases, with 18 bases between. This CDR3 contains 17 residues. The chain's CDR3 is CASSGGTGIGYNSPLHF. The CDR3 DNA reads TGTGCCAGCAGCGGGGGCACAGGGATTGGGTATAATTCACCCCTCCACTTT.

CDR3 sequence reads: CASSGLKRTGGNTEAFF. The CDR3 coding sequence is TGTGCCAGCAGTGGTCTCAAGAGGACAGGGGGGAACACTGAAGCTTTCTTT. V gene TRBV6-1 combines with J gene TRBJ1-1; TRBD1 aligns across 10 bases. The length of the CDR3 is 17 residues. Germline V gene data show CDR1 as MNHNS and CDR2 as SASEGT. V lost 4 bases, J lost 1 base, and 9 bases stayed unmatched.

The chain combines TRBV5-4 with TRBJ2-3, with TRBD1 identical over 10 bases. Germline lookup yields CDR1 SGHNT and CDR2 YYREEE (reference sequence). The CDR3 covers 16 residues. Unmatched junction bases numbered 6, after V lost 4 bases and J lost 1 base. CDR3: CASSRTGGSGTDTQYF. The CDR3 bases are TGTGCCAGCAGCCGGACAGGGGGGAGTGGCACAGATACGCAGTATTTT.

A note on this clone: This sample also contains other DNA sequences that code for the same CDR3. The chain recombines TRBV15 with TRBJ2-5; the D is unclear. The CDR3 spans 13 residues. Germline CDR1 LNHNV, CDR2 YYDKDF (reference sequence). With 0 bases removed from V and 2 bases from J, the gap between germline ends came to 4 bases. CDR3 bases: TGTGCCACCAGCAGAGATTCTCAAGAGACCCAGTACTTC. Protein sequence: CATSRDSQETQYF.

The chain couples TRBV19 to TRBJ2-2; 9 nucleotides line up with TRBD1. This CDR3 region has 15 residues. Germline V gene lookup returns CDR1 LNHDA and CDR2 SQIVND (reference sequence). The ends lost 6 bases at V and 6 bases at J; junction bases unmatched: 8. In DNA, the CDR3 is TGTGCCAGTAGAACCGGGACAGGGTTTCCCGGGGAGCTGTTTTTT. This sequence encodes CASRTGTGFPGELFF.

V usage is TRBV10-1 and J usage is TRBJ1-4; D uncertain. There are 14 residues in the CDR3. CDR1 WNHNN and CDR2 SYGVQD come from the germline V gene (reference sequence). V was shortened by 1 base and J by 8 bases, with 11 bases between the two germline ends. The CDR3 spells CASSEWAHQEKLFF. The DNA for the CDR3 is TGCGCCAGCAGTGAGTGGGCACACCAGGAAAAACTGTTTTTT.

This rearrangement joins TRBV28 to TRBJ1-5; D is possibly TRBD1 (5 bases). The CDR3 has 14 residues. The V end lost 10 bases, the J end lost 4 bases, and 17 bases lay between the germline ends. Germline loops: CDR1 MDHEN, CDR2 SYDVKM. The CDR3 DNA is TGTGCCACCATTCGGCAGGGAGGGAATCAGCCCCAGCATTTT. The encoded protein is CATIRQGGNQPQHF.

The rearrangement joins TRBV28 to TRBJ2-6; no firm D call. The CDR3 length is 16 residues. The ends were cut back, 8 bases at V and 4 bases at J, with 18 bases in the middle. Per germline, CDR1 MDHEN and CDR2 SYDVKM. The CDR3 DNA reads as TGTGCCAGCCTATCACCCGGGCTGAGGGGGGCCAACGTCCTGACTTTC. The encoded protein is CASLSPGLRGANVLTF.

This chain connects TRBV29-1 to TRBJ2-2; the match to TRBD2 covers 7 bases. There are 15 residues in the CDR3. Germline CDR1 reads SQVTM; CDR2 reads ANQGSEA. V shed 6 bases and J 1 base; nucleotides not matched to a gene: 8. This chain's CDR3 is CSVESLAENTGELFF. In DNA, the CDR3 is TGCAGCGTGGAAAGTCTAGCGGAGAACACCGGGGAGCTGTTTTTT.

J is TRBJ2-3 and V is TRBV5-1, with D perhaps being TRBD1 or TRBD2 (6 bases each). V lost 3 bases and J lost 7, with 15 bases in between. Germline CDR1 SGHRS, CDR2 YFSETQ. The CDR3 is made up of 14 amino acids. The chain's CDR3 is CASSSFGGTNTQYF. Here the CDR3 DNA reads TGCGCCAGCAGCTCCTTTGGCGGGACAAATACGCAGTATTTT.

V and J are TRBV7-5 and TRBJ2-6. TRBV7-5 constitutes a pseudogene. The CDR3 has 17 residues. CDR3 sequence reads: CARIPSSRQSRANVLTF. In nucleotides, the CDR3 is TGTGCCAGAATACCATCTAGTAGACAAAGTCGGGCCAACGTCCTGACTTTC.

V and J are TRBV11-3 and TRBJ2-1; tentative D call: TRBD1 (6 bases). CDR1 and CDR2 (germline): SGHNT, YENEEA. V was pared by 1 base and J by 2 bases, with 12 bases between. CDR3 size: 16 residues. The CDR3 here is CASSLGRQGTYNEQFF. For the CDR3, the DNA is TGTGCCAGCAGCTTAGGGCGGCAGGGGACCTACAATGAGCAGTTCTTC.

About this clone itself: At the DNA level, this CDR3 is encoded by other sequences in the same sample as well. This chain connects TRBV30 to TRBJ1-5, with TRBD1 as a possible D gene (6 bases). The CDR3 contains 13 residues. Per the germline V gene, CDR1 is GTSNPN and CDR2 is SVGIG (reference sequence). The V gene lost 0 bases and the J gene lost 5 bases, with 8 bases spanning the gap. CDR3 in amino acids: CAWSVQGDQPQHF. The DNA of the CDR3 is TGTGCCTGGAGTGTACAGGGAGATCAGCCCCAGCATTTT.

The chain is built from TRBV19 and TRBJ2-1, with TRBD2 identical over 11 bases. V shed 8 bases and J 6 bases; nucleotides not matched to a gene: 6. The CDR3 has 14 residues. CDR1 is LNHDA and CDR2 is SQIVND in the germline V gene (reference sequence). The CDR3 DNA sequence: TGTGCCAGTCAACTAGCGGGGGCCTCCAATGAGCAGTTCTTC. It codes for CASQLAGASNEQFF.